The 10 T cell receptor beta chains reported below all come from one sample, sequenced in a study of blood T cell repertoires in COVID-19. Sequencing was performed with immunoSEQ multiplex PCR; in TCRdb, only in-frame clones are kept and a portion is missing. This table holds under 200,000 clones, approximately 86% found once. Material for sequencing was PBMCs or T cells enriched from blood (not recorded which). The receptors were sampled from a man aged 60 to 75 who had recovered from COVID-19.

The chain couples TRBV7-8 to TRBJ1-4; 9 nucleotides agree with TRBD1. The CDR3 has 17 amino acids. Germline V gene data show CDR1 as SGHVS and CDR2 as FQNEAQ. Unmatched junction bases numbered 9, after V lost 1 base and J lost 6 bases. As DNA, the CDR3 is TGTGCCAGCAGCTTAGGTGCTGTATGGGACAGGGATGAAAAACTGTTTTTT. Amino acids: CASSLGAVWDRDEKLFF.

The J gene is TRBJ1-6, the V gene TRBV27, with D perhaps TRBD1 (6 bases). Germline CDR1 reads MNHEY; CDR2 reads SMNVEV (reference sequence). The CDR3 runs 16 residues. Trimming cost V 2 bases and J 10 bases, with 18 bases left between them. CDR3 DNA: TGTGCCAGCAGTTTAAGACGGGCAGGGGTAAAATCACCCCTCCACTTT. Translating gives CASSLRRAGVKSPLHF.

The chain carries TRBV9 and TRBJ1-1; D uncertain. CDR1 is SGDLS and CDR2 is YYNGEE in the germline V gene. The CDR3 extends over 13 amino acids. Trimming removed 4 bases from V and 6 bases from J, with 13 bases in between. The CDR3 loop reads CASSPQPVAEAFF. As DNA, the CDR3 is TGTGCCAGCAGCCCTCAACCAGTGGCTGAAGCTTTCTTT.

J is TRBJ2-5 and V is TRBV4-1; unclear D gene. Per the germline V gene, CDR1 is MGHRA and CDR2 is YSYEKL. V dropped 1 base and J dropped 5 bases, with 11 bases sitting between them. CDR3 size: 14 residues. The CDR3 nucleotides are TGCGCCAGCAGCCAAGCAGAAGTCTGGGAGACCCAGTACTTC. Translation: CASSQAEVWETQYF.

V gene TRBV7-9 combines with J gene TRBJ2-2; 7 bases match TRBD1. Trimming cost V 4 bases and J 6 bases; bases outside gene matches: 8. This CDR3 has 15 residues. Germline lookup yields CDR1 SEHNR and CDR2 FQNEAQ (reference sequence). The CDR3: CASSWGQPGPGELFF. CDR3 coding DNA: TGTGCCAGCAGCTGGGGACAGCCAGGACCCGGGGAGCTGTTTTTT.

J is TRBJ1-5 and V is TRBV19; possibly TRBD1 for D (6 bases). V was cut by 9 bases and J by 6 bases, with 18 bases left in between. CDR3 length: 14 residues. In germline, CDR1 is LNHDA, CDR2 SQIVND (reference sequence). In nucleotides, the CDR3 is TGTGCCAGCTTGCCTAACAGGGCCACTCAGCCCCAGCATTTT. Translated: CASLPNRATQPQHF.

The genes are TRBV7-9 and TRBJ1-3; D gene uncertain. CDR3 length: 15 amino acids. Germline loops: CDR1 SEHNR, CDR2 FQNEAQ (reference sequence). V was clipped by 5 bases and J by 0 bases, with 11 bases between them. CDR3 sequence: CASSERLSSGNTIYF. CDR3 nucleotides: TGTGCCAGCAGCGAGCGTTTATCCTCTGGAAACACCATATATTTT.

The rearrangement uses TRBV5-1 and TRBJ1-1; 8 bases align to TRBD1. Germline CDR1 and CDR2: SGHRS and YFSETQ. This CDR3 comprises 14 residues. After removal of 3 bases from V and 3 bases from J, the junction contained 4 bases not matched to a gene. DNA of the CDR3: TGCGCCAGCAGCTCCCAGGGGGCGGACACTGAAGCTTTCTTT. The encoded protein is CASSSQGADTEAFF.

The V gene is TRBV18, the J gene TRBJ2-5; perhaps TRBD2 as D (6 bases). Germline CDR1 is KGHSH and CDR2 is LQKENI. CDR3 size: 17 residues. V lost 1 base and J lost 4, with 19 bases in between. The CDR3 DNA follows: TGTGCCAGCTCACCACTAAGACTAGTCCCCTACCGAGAGACCCAGTACTTC. This encodes CASSPLRLVPYRETQYF. Full variable domain (remainder filled in from reference TRBV18 and TRBJ2-5): NAGVMQNPRHLVRRRGQEARLRCSPMKGHSHVYWYRQLPEEGLKFMVYLQKENIIDESGMPKERFSAEFPKEGPSILRIQQVVRGDSAAYFCASSPLRLVPYRETQYFGPGTRLLVL.

This clone was detected once. The V and J genes are TRBV7-6 and TRBJ2-2; 11 positions agree with TRBD1. V lost 3 bases and J lost 5; bases outside the gene matches: 8. Germline V gives CDR1 SGHVS, CDR2 FNYEAQ. This CDR3 contains 17 residues. CDR3 nucleotide sequence: TGTGCCAGCAGCTTGTCCCAGGGGGACAGGGGGACCGGGGAGCTGTTTTTT. This gives the protein CASSLSQGDRGTGELFF. The full variable domain, its missing parts supplied by reference TRBV7-6 and TRBJ2-2, is GAGVSQSPRYKVTKRGQDVALRCDPISGHVSLYWYRQALGQGPEFLTYFNYEAQQDKSGLPNDRFSAERPEGSISTLTIQRTEQRDSAMYRCASSLSQGDRGTGELFFGEGSRLTVL.